This T cell receptor (beta chain) derives from a study of blood T cell repertoires in COVID-19 (dated by TCRdb to the early 2020s). The study in broad terms: Samples from collaborators originated in the United States, Italy and Spain and spanned both the acute and convalescent phases of COVID-19. The prospective study material was composed of cDNA or gDNA derived from T cells, B-cell-depleted T cells, or PBMCs. Deeply sampled blood TCRbeta repertoires from subjects exposed to, actively infected with, or recovered from COVID-19 were included in the dataset. The repertoires were released in a freely available public database intended as a resource for research on the immune response to SARS-CoV-2. Samples came from the ongoing ImmuneRACE study (first 160 participants) plus 1,254 subjects from 6 global collaborators. Nearly every sample came with metadata listing a de-identified subject ID, COVID-19 status, age in years and sex. Where available, HLA class I and class II types were taken from metadata supplied by the sample provider and were not determined by assay-based typing. Points the paper makes about the study in general: How much clinical and demographic metadata was included differed by source and by participant, and the metadata was provided uncurated.

Note on this clone: Its antigen target is currently unknown. No much larger clone exists at a distance of one base, and base qualities are not known.

TCRbeta CDR3 regions were amplified from genomic DNA using the immunoSEQ Assay, a bias-controlled multiplex PCR. The authors' analysis ran thus. The number of nucleated cells in each sample was estimated from the amplification of reference gene primers within the assay. To quantify the absolute abundance of each unique TCRbeta CDR3 rearrangement, sequence reads were collapsed and filtered. Productive Simpson clonality was computed per sample as the square root of Simpson's diversity index over productive rearrangements. In TCRdb, the immuneACCESS table is reduced to in-frame sequences with V and J assigned. These tables do not hold every clone; where another copy was compared, an unresolved V gene accounts for under half, and the others remain unexplained. That table is the source of V, J and clone size, and D and trimming were worked out from the DNA. This sample holds about 180,000 clones; approximately 88% were observed only once. The ten largest clones represent 1.6% of the sample.

Whole blood was collected in K2EDTA tubes by collaborating institutions according to the institutions' own protocols. For TCRbeta analysis, collaborator samples were shipped as frozen whole blood, as isolated PBMCs, or as DNA extracted from either sample type. CDR1 and CDR2 are drawn from the germline V gene: SGHDT, YYEEEE. The junction shows trimming of 4 bases on V and 9 bases on J, and the gene matches do not reach 14 bases of it. The CDR3 has 17 amino acids, counting the end cysteine and phenylalanine. The entry retains the CDR3 DNA only, 51 bases that are in frame from base 1. The TCR originated in a woman in her 50s with acute or convalescent COVID-19. Input material: peripheral blood. The sequence joins TRBV5-6 to TRBJ2-1; 12 bases in the middle match TRBD2. The sequenced DNA: TGTGCCAGCAGCGCCCTTTCCGGGACTAGCGGGTATGGTGAGCAGTTCTTC. It is translated as CASSALSGTSGYGEQFF.